A single T cell receptor (beta chain) is shown here with its context. The antigen is undetermined. The data belong to a study of OX40 agonist ivuxolimab in advanced cancers. Across the study: Past anti-PD-1, anti-PD-L1 or anti-CTLA-4 therapy was accepted, and around 40% had received some. Broader study findings: Researchers did not determine the expanded peripheral T cells' antigen specificity. Clonal expansion by week 6 occurred in CD4+ and CD8+ blood T cells (at 0.1 to 3.0 mg/kg).

The protocol was immunoSEQ multiplex PCR, while the TCRdb copy is restricted to in-frame clones and leaves out a portion. Counted here are roughly 49,000 clones, approximately 90% occurring once; the ten biggest clones make up around 10%. Per germline, CDR1 LGHNA and CDR2 YSLEER. The V end lost 1 base, the J end lost 8 bases, and 15 bases lay between the germline ends. CDR3 length equals 15 residues. This chain joins TRBV4-3 and TRBJ2-1; D could derive from TRBD1 or TRBD2 (5 bases each). This sequence was found in an adult with an advanced solid tumor such as melanoma, head and neck, liver or kidney cancer. The starting material was CD4+ or CD8+ T cells sorted from blood, obtained in a trial of the OX40 agonist ivuxolimab. The CDR3 coding sequence is TGCGCCAGCAGCCAAGGATTGACGAGGGGTGATGAGCAGTTCTTC. Translation: CASSQGLTRGDEQFF.